This entry features one TCR beta chain sequence. This clonotype came up a few times. Its cognate antigen has yet to be identified. There are no base qualities to consult, and no much larger clone falls within one base. Receptor amplification or capture employed PCR. Instrument used: Illumina HiSeq 2500. Molecular barcoding was employed in the preparation of TCR libraries, with unique molecular identifiers being used to normalize TCRbeta repertoire quantification. TCRdb passed the public sequencing reads through fastp at Q25 and MiXCR, retaining productive beta sequences. Each entry merges the rows of one CDR3 protein and shows their most common DNA and genes. This sample comprises roughly 350,000 distinct CDR3 sequences, 10% of them detected only once. The ten largest clones capture 2% to 3% of the sample. CDR1 and CDR2 (SGHTA, FQGNSA) derive from the germline V gene. CDR3 length: 15 amino acids, cysteine to phenylalanine. The CDR3 DNA has 45 bases and is translated from base 1. V was cut back by 5 bases and J by 3 bases, leaving a gap of 17 bases between them.

The sample is drawn from a study of T-cell reconstitution after alpha-beta-depleted transplantation in children (dated by TCRdb to about 2016). As for the study more broadly: Using TCR repertoire profiling, the study quantitatively followed how T-cell immune reconstitution unfolded in children after TCRalphabeta/CD19-depleted allogeneic hematopoietic cell transplantation.

The receptor comes from a human donor who donated a stem cell graft to a child with acute lymphoblastic leukemia. Recombination connected TRBV7-2 to TRBJ2-7; the D gene is possibly TRBD1, with 5 bases matching. The sequencing here drew on PBMCs from the stem cell graft donor, taken from the stem cell graft. The nucleotide sequence is given as TGTGCCAGCAGCCTTTACAGGCACTCTTACTACGAGCAGTACTTC. This translates into CASSLYRHSYYEQYF.